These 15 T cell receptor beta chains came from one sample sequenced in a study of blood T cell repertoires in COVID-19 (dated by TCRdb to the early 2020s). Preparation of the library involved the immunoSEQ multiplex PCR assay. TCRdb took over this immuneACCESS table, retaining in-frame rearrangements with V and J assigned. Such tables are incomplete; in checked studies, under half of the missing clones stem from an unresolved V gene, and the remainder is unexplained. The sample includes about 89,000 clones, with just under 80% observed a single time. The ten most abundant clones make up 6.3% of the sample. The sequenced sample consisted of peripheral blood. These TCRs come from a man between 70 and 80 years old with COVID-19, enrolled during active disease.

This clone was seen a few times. DNA of the CDR3: TGTGCCAGCAGTTTCGGACAGGCCTATGGCTACACCTTC. Protein: CASSFGQAYGYTF. The chain uses TRBV3-1 (or the pseudogene TRBV3-2) and TRBJ1-2, with 7 bases lining up with TRBD1. Germline CDR1 and CDR2: LGHDT and YNNKEL (reference sequence). V lost 6 bases and J lost 4; bases outside the gene matches: 5. The CDR3 length is 13 residues.

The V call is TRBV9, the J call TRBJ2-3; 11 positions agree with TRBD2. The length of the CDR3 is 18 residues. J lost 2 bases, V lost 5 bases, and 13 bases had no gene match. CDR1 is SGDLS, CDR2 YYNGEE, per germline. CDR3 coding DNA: TGTGCCAGCAGTGGACGGGCTAGCGGGGGGCTCTACACAGATACGCAGTATTTT. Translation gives CASSGRASGGLYTDTQYF.

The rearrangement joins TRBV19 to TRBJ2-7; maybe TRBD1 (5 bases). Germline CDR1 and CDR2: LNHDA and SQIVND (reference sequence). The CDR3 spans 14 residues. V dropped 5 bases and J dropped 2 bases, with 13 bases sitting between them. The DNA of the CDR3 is TGTGCCAGTAGTCCCCGGTCAGGGACCTACGAGCAGTACTTC. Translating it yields CASSPRSGTYEQYF.

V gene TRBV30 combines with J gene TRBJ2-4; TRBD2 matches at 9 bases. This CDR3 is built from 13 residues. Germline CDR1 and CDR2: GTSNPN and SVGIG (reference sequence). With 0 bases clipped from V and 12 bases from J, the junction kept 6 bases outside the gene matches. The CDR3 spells CAWSVASGTSQYF. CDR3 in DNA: TGTGCCTGGAGTGTGGCTAGCGGGACATCTCAGTACTTC.

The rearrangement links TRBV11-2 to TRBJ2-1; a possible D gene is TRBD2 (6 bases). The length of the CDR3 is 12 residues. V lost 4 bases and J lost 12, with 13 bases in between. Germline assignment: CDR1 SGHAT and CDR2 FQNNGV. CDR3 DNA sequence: TGTGCCAGCAGCTCCGGGAGTCCACGGCAGTTCTTC. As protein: CASSSGSPRQFF. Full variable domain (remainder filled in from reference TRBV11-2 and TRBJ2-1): EAGVAQSPRYKIIEKRQSVAFWCNPISGHATLYWYQQILGQGPKLLIQFQNNGVVDDSQLPKDRFSAERLKGVDSTLKIQPAKLEDSAVYLCASSSGSPRQFFGPGTRLTVL.

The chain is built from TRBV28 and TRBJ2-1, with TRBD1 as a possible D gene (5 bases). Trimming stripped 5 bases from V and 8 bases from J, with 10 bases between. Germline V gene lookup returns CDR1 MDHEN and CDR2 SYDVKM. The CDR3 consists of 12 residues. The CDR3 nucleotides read TGTGCCAGCAGTCCCCCCAGGGATGAGCAGTTCTTC. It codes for CASSPPRDEQFF.

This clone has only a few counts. Here the CDR3 DNA reads TGTGCCAGCAGTCGGACAGGGCCCACAGATACGCAGTATTTT. Amino acids: CASSRTGPTDTQYF. The chain joins TRBV6-5 to TRBJ2-3, with 8 positions matching TRBD1. From germline, CDR1 is MNHEY and CDR2 SVGAGI. This CDR3 contains 14 residues. The trim removed 5 bases at V and 2 bases at J, leaving 3 bases unmatched.

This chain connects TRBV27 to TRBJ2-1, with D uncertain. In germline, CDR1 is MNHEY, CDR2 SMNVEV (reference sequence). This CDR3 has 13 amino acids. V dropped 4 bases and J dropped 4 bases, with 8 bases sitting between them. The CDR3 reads CASSSSRYNEQFF. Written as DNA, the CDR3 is TGTGCCAGCAGTTCCTCGCGGTACAATGAGCAGTTCTTC.

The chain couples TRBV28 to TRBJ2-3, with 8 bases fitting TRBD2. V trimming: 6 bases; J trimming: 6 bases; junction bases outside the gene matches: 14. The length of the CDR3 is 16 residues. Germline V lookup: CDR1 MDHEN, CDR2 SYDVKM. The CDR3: CASSLGGSGDSDTQYF. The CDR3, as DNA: TGTGCCAGCAGCTTAGGAGGTAGCGGGGATAGTGATACGCAGTATTTT.

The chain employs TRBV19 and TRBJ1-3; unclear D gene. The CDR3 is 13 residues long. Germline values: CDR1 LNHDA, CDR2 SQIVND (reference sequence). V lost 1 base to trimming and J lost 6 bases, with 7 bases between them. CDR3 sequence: CASSIGVENTIYF. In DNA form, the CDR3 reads TGTGCCAGTAGTATAGGAGTTGAAAACACCATATATTTT.

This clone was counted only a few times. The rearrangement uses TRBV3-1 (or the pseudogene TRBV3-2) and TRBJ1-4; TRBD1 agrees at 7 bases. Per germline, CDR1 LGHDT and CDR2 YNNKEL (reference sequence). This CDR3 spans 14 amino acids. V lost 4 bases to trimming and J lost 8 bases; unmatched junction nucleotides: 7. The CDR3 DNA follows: TGTGCCAGCAGCCGGACAGGTCCTTCAGAAAAACTGTTTTTT. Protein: CASSRTGPSEKLFF.

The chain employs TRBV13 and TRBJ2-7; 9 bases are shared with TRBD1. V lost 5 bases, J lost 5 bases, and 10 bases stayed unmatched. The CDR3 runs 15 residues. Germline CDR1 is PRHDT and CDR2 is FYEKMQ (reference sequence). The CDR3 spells CASSTRQGDSNEQYF. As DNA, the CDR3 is TGTGCCAGCAGCACCCGACAGGGGGATTCAAACGAGCAGTACTTC.

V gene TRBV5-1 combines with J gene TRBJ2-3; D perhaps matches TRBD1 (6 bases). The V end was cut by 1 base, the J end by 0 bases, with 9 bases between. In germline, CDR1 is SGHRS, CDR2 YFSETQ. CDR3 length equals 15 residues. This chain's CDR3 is CASSLSGQSTDTQYF. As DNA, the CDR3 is TGCGCCAGCAGCTTGTCGGGACAAAGCACAGATACGCAGTATTTT.

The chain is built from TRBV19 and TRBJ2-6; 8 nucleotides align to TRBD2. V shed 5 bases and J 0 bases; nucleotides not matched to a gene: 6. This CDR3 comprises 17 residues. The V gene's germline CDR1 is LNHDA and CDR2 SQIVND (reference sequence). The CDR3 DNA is TGTGCCAGTAGTGGGCGACTAGCGACCTCTGGGGCCAACGTCCTGACTTTC. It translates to CASSGRLATSGANVLTF.

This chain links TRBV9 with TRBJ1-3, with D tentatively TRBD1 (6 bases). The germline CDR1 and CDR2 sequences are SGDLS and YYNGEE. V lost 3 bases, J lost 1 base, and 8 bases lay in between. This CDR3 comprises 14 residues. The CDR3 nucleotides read TGTGCCAGCAGCGAGGGGGGGTCTGGAAACACCATATATTTT. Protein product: CASSEGGSGNTIYF.